A selection of T cell receptor beta chains follows, all from one sample in a study of early T cells in non-severe SARS-CoV-2 infection. A single record per CDR3 protein comes from TCRdb applying MiXCR to the 5' RACE reads. The table shows about 77,000 distinct CDR3 sequences, with 12% occurring only once. The sequencing used whole blood, collected at baseline. Receptors were obtained from an adult who was a healthcare worker with PCR-confirmed SARS-CoV-2 infection or an uninfected control (not recorded which). The donor label of this sample is uncertain. CDR3s leave out the opening cysteine and the closing phenylalanine or tryptophan.

v_gene: TRBV5-6; CDR3aa: ASSPLGGISPLH
v_gene: TRBV30; CDR3aa: AWESGTGGAEGNTIY
v_gene: TRBV12-3/TRBV12-4; CDR3aa: ASSTLPGNTEAF
v_gene: TRBV4-3; CDR3aa: ASSPRMGITDTQY
v_gene: TRBV6-2/TRBV6-3; CDR3aa: ASSSRPSSSYEQY
v_gene: TRBV20-1; CDR3aa: SARDPGTKSSNEQF
v_gene: TRBV27; CDR3aa: ASSLLGARETQY
v_gene: TRBV7-6; CDR3aa: ASSLISTNSALREQY
v_gene: TRBV11-2; CDR3aa: ASSLRGQGFDEQF
v_gene: TRBV7-2; CDR3aa: ASSLAQHYNEQF
v_gene: TRBV7-2; CDR3aa: ASAGFAGFYPSYEQY
v_gene: TRBV7-2; CDR3aa: ASSFLRGTGELF
v_gene: TRBV30; CDR3aa: AWSVGIEQPQH
v_gene: TRBV19; CDR3aa: ASSALDFGREGRH
v_gene: TRBV6-6; CDR3aa: ASSYRWEQF
v_gene: TRBV6-2/TRBV6-3; CDR3aa: ASSDREETQY
v_gene: TRBV21-1; CDR3aa: ASSAYSGSCSYEQY
v_gene: TRBV7-3; CDR3aa: ASSHTTGGEQF
v_gene: TRBV5-6; CDR3aa: ASSLRGLEETQY
v_gene: TRBV4-1; CDR3aa: ASSPWANYGYT
v_gene: TRBV5-1; CDR3aa: ASSLSVSGANVLT
v_gene: TRBV11-2; CDR3aa: ASSFRDVTGELF
v_gene: TRBV20-1; CDR3aa: SARIIAGETQY
v_gene: TRBV2; CDR3aa: ASMAGLTAYEQY
v_gene: TRBV6-6; CDR3aa: ASSYGRQGGNSPLH
v_gene: TRBV5-1; CDR3aa: ASSFRQGTEAF
v_gene: TRBV29-1; CDR3aa: SVLGVPTTGNTIY
v_gene: TRBV20-1; CDR3aa: SAGGIETSGHTIY
v_gene: TRBV2; CDR3aa: ATSKQSGEQY